The next 14 T cell receptor beta chains were all read from a single sample in a study of T-cell memory formation after mild COVID-19. One entry per CDR3 protein results from TCRdb running MiXCR on the 5' RACE reads. Seen here are fewer than 250,000 distinct CDR3 sequences, 15% to 20% observed once, and the top ten hold 2.4%. The sequencing sample was made of PBMCs or a T cell subset sorted from them (not recorded which). Receptors originate from an adult woman who had mild COVID-19 (a few samples of this study predate the infection). Cell type and time point are not known.

V gene TRBV29-1 combines with J gene TRBJ2-3; TRBD2 matches 7 bases. V shed 7 bases and J 2 bases; nucleotides not matched to a gene: 9. The CDR3 length is 14 residues. The germline V gene encodes CDR1 SQVTM and CDR2 ANQGSEA. CDR3 sequence reads: CSAPRSGTTDTQYF. DNA for the CDR3: TGCAGCGCGCCAAGAAGCGGGACCACAGATACGCAGTATTTT.

The chain couples TRBV7-2 to TRBJ2-1; 8 bases fit TRBD2. CDR3 length equals 14 residues. V dropped 1 base and J dropped 8; count of bases not matched to a gene: 4. Germline V gene data show CDR1 as SGHTA and CDR2 as FQGNSA. CDR3 coding DNA: TGTGCCAGCAGCTTAGGACTAGCGATGGATGAGCAGTTCTTC. Its translation is CASSLGLAMDEQFF.

This clonotype turned up a few times. The chain joins TRBV7-9 to TRBJ1-5; D possibly corresponds to TRBD1 (5 bases). Germline assignment: CDR1 SEHNR and CDR2 FQNEAQ (reference sequence). CDR3 length: 18 amino acids. The V end lost 0 bases, the J end lost 3 bases, and 18 bases lay between the germline ends. CDR3 protein: CASSLAPPSGALNQPQHF. The CDR3 DNA is TGTGCCAGCAGCTTAGCTCCCCCCTCCGGGGCTCTCAATCAGCCCCAGCATTTT.

This clonotype was detected a few times. CDR3 DNA sequence: TGCGCCAGCAGCTTGGGAGGAACCACCGGGGAGCTGTTTTTT. This gives the protein CASSLGGTTGELFF. The chain combines TRBV5-1 with TRBJ2-2; D is ambiguous. The CDR3 contains 14 residues. The V end was cut by 0 bases, the J end by 4 bases, with 7 bases between. Per the germline V gene, CDR1 is SGHRS and CDR2 is YFSETQ.

This clonotype was seen ten or more times. This chain joins TRBV20-1 and TRBJ2-1, with a tentative D call TRBD2 (5 bases). Trimming cost V 7 bases and J 1 base, with 14 bases left between them. The CDR3 consists of 14 residues. The germline V gene has CDR1 DFQATT and CDR2 SNEGSKA (reference sequence). The CDR3 DNA sequence: TGCAGTGTCCAAGCGGCCCGGTCCTACAATGAGCAGTTCTTC. It encodes CSVQAARSYNEQFF.

This clonotype has a handful of counts. The chain joins TRBV3-1 to TRBJ2-3, with TRBD2 identical over 10 bases. Germline-derived CDR1 and CDR2 are LGHDT and YNNKEL (reference sequence). The CDR3 totals 17 residues. The V segment lost 0 bases and the J segment 6 bases; nucleotides outside the gene matches: 9. CDR3 in amino acids: CASSQDRLAGVGDTQYF. Written as DNA, the CDR3 is TGTGCCAGCAGCCAAGATCGGCTAGCGGGGGTTGGGGATACGCAGTATTTT.

The gene calls are TRBV20-1 and TRBJ2-2; D possibly matches TRBD1 or TRBD2 (5 bases each). V was cut by 2 bases and J by 1 base, with 14 bases left in between. This CDR3 spans 16 amino acids. Germline loops: CDR1 DFQATT, CDR2 SNEGSKA (reference sequence). The CDR3 reads CSARPQGTQNTGELFF. CDR3 sequence (DNA): TGCAGTGCTAGACCCCAAGGGACCCAGAACACCGGGGAGCTGTTTTTT.

In this sample, this clonotype turned up a few times. This sequence joins TRBV2 and TRBJ2-4; D is perhaps TRBD2 (6 bases). V gave up 4 bases and J gave up 2 bases, with 9 bases separating them. In germline, CDR1 is SNHLY, CDR2 FYNNEI. The CDR3 runs 14 residues. Here the CDR3 DNA reads TGTGCCAGCAGTGCGCGGACTACCAAAAACATTCAGTACTTC. Amino acids: CASSARTTKNIQYF.

This clonotype was counted between two and nine times. The V and J genes are TRBV3-1 and TRBJ2-5, with TRBD2 matching 10 bases. CDR1 is LGHDT and CDR2 is YNNKEL in the germline V gene (reference sequence). The CDR3 runs 17 residues. After removal of 4 bases from V and 0 bases from J, the junction contained 8 bases not matched to a gene. The CDR3 DNA reads as TGTGCCAGCAGCCTATCGGGACTAGCGATGTACCAAGAGACCCAGTACTTC. Its protein is CASSLSGLAMYQETQYF.

In its sample, this clonotype was seen a few times. The chain uses TRBV7-2 and TRBJ2-6, with no clear D. The CDR3 consists of 14 residues. The germline V gene has CDR1 SGHTA and CDR2 FQGNSA. Trimming removed 5 bases at V and 11 bases at J, with 16 bases between. CDR3 region: CASSRTLGKDVLTF. Written as DNA, the CDR3 is TGTGCCAGCAGCCGGACGCTGGGGAAGGACGTCCTGACTTTC.

The chain employs TRBV12-3 or TRBV12-4 and TRBJ1-4; the D is unclear. Trimming left V 3 bases short and J 0 bases short, with 8 bases between. The length of the CDR3 is 15 residues. CDR3 nucleotide sequence: TGTGCCAGCAGTTTTATCATGGCAACTAATGAAAAACTGTTTTTT. Amino acid sequence: CASSFIMATNEKLFF.

This clonotype came up a few times. V gene TRBV3-1 combines with J gene TRBJ2-1; D might be TRBD1 or TRBD2, each matching 5 bases. Germline CDR1 reads LGHDT; CDR2 reads YNNKEL (reference sequence). The V end was cut by 1 base, the J end by 4 bases, with 5 bases between. The CDR3 has 13 amino acids. CDR3: CASSQGGYNEQFF. The CDR3 DNA sequence: TGTGCCAGCAGCCAAGGGGGGTACAATGAGCAGTTCTTC.

The table lists this clonotype with many counts. The chain carries TRBV5-1 and TRBJ1-5; a possible D gene is TRBD1 (6 bases). Deletions cut 1 base from V and 6 bases from J, with 14 bases between. The CDR3 runs to 15 residues. Germline lookup yields CDR1 SGHRS and CDR2 YFSETQ. The CDR3 coding sequence is TGCGCCAGCAGCTTGAGGGGGGAAAGACGTCAGCCCCAGCATTTT. Translated: CASSLRGERRQPQHF.

This clonotype was counted a few times. The chain couples TRBV6-6 to TRBJ1-6, with D tentatively TRBD1 (5 bases). Germline CDR1 and CDR2: MNHNY and SVGAGI (reference sequence). V lost 5 bases and J 6 bases, leaving 8 bases between the germline ends. There are 13 residues in the CDR3. The CDR3 region is CASSQGVNSPLHF. In DNA, the CDR3 is TGTGCCAGCAGTCAAGGGGTTAATTCACCCCTCCACTTT.